This TCR beta chain is drawn from a study of blood T cell repertoires in COVID-19. Study-wide context: The samples span acute and convalescent COVID-19 from the United States, Italy and Spain. The cDNA or gDNA used as material had been derived from T cells, B-cell-depleted T cells, or PBMCs.

The method was immunoSEQ multiplex PCR; TCRdb's version includes in-frame clones alone and lacks a portion of them. This sample has roughly 410,000 clones, with about 89% found just once. CDR3 length equals 17 residues. The germline CDR1 and CDR2 sequences are LGHDT and YNNKEL (reference sequence). V was cut by 0 bases and J by 3 bases, with 15 bases left in between. This chain links TRBV3-1 (or the pseudogene TRBV3-2) with TRBJ1-5; D is uncertain. The receptor's source is a man between 35 and 55 years old with acute or convalescent COVID-19. The sample consisted of peripheral blood. CDR3 coding DNA: TGTGCCAGCAGCCAAGATCAGTCGCCGCCGCTCAATCAGCCCCAGCATTTT. It encodes CASSQDQSPPLNQPQHF.